This T cell receptor (beta chain) originates from a study of cytomegalovirus exposure and HLA in healthy donors. Study observations and caveats: Later examination showed HLA-associated TCR beta chains had greater clonal expansion than equally common others. With later analysis, a missense DCLRE1C variant became linked to TCR beta V- and J-gene trimming.

The CDR3 covers 13 residues. V lost 10 bases, J lost 2 bases, and 7 bases stayed unmatched. Germline V gene lookup returns CDR1 MNHEY and CDR2 SMNVEV (reference sequence). Concerning this clone itself: Its antigen is unknown.

The PCR ran on 60 Vbeta and 13 Jbeta primers. As originally analysed: Counted up in a later analysis, unique TCR beta chains came to some 72 million, with around 10 million shared. Assay: immunoSEQ multiplex PCR; the TCRdb copy retains only in-frame clones and omits some. V and J calls and clone size come straight from that table; D and trimming were deduced from the DNA. The table includes under 150,000 clones, 60% to 85% detected once. The V and J genes are TRBV27 and TRBJ2-7; TRBD1 matches 8 bases. This sequence was found in a man aged 30 to 45 in good health and CMV-seronegative. The source material was PBMCs. The CDR3 is CATRDRMAYEQYF. CDR3 DNA: TGTGCCACCCGGGACAGGATGGCCTACGAGCAGTACTTC.